A single sample is the source of the 22 T cell receptor beta chains below, sequenced in a study of long-term antiretroviral therapy in people with HIV. Survey-level resolution applied to immunoSEQ assay v3.0. Profiling relied on immunoSEQ multiplex PCR, and the TCRdb table lists in-frame clones only, not all of them. The sample comprises tens of thousands of clones, around 79% of which are singletons, and nearly 3.5% rests with the top ten. The specimen comprised unsorted PBMCs, sampled 3 years after starting antiretroviral therapy. These receptors were taken from a man in his fifties or sixties with HIV.

The genes are TRBV29-1 and TRBJ2-6, with D uncertain. Germline V lookup: CDR1 SQVTM, CDR2 ANQGSEA. V was clipped by 4 bases and J by 4 bases, with 11 bases between them. There are 14 residues in the CDR3. DNA for the CDR3: TGCAGCGTTGTAGTTACTCCGGGGGCCAACGTCCTGACTTTC. This sequence encodes CSVVVTPGANVLTF.

V gene TRBV29-1 combines with J gene TRBJ2-1; 14 bases map to TRBD2. V trimming: 2 bases; J trimming: 7 bases; junction bases outside the gene matches: 10. Per germline, CDR1 SQVTM and CDR2 ANQGSEA. The CDR3 consists of 17 residues. The CDR3, as DNA: TGCAGCGTTGAACACTCCGGACTAGCGGGAGGAGGGAATGAGCAGTTCTTC. Its translation is CSVEHSGLAGGGNEQFF.

V usage is TRBV28 and J usage is TRBJ1-5; the D gene is possibly TRBD1 (6 bases). Trimming removed 9 bases at V and 1 base at J, with 16 bases between. Germline V gene sequence: CDR1 MDHEN, CDR2 SYDVKM. This CDR3 region has 15 residues. The CDR3 protein is CASTGYGWSNQPQHF. In nucleotides, the CDR3 is TGTGCCAGTACAGGGTATGGGTGGAGCAATCAGCCCCAGCATTTT.

This chain joins TRBV7-2 and TRBJ1-1; D is uncertain. The V end lost 4 bases, the J end lost 2 bases, and 8 bases lay between the germline ends. The CDR3 has 13 amino acids. Germline V gives CDR1 SGHTA, CDR2 FQGNSA. The CDR3 DNA reads as TGTGCCAGCAGCTATAACAGAAACACTGAAGCTTTCTTT. This encodes CASSYNRNTEAFF. Full variable domain (remainder filled in from reference TRBV7-2 and TRBJ1-1): GAGVSQSPSNKVTEKGKDVELRCDPISGHTALYWYRQSLGQGLEFLIYFQGNSAPDKSGLPSDRFSAERTGGSVSTLTIQRTQQEDSAVYLCASSYNRNTEAFFGQGTRLTVV.

On this clone: In the same sample, other DNA sequences code for this CDR3. The chain couples TRBV5-1 to TRBJ2-1; 13 bases match TRBD2. This CDR3 spans 16 amino acids. V dropped 4 bases and J dropped 4; count of bases not matched to a gene: 5. From germline, CDR1 is SGHRS and CDR2 YFSETQ. Written as DNA, the CDR3 is TGCGCCAGCAGCCTAGGACTAGCGGGGGTTTACAATGAGCAGTTCTTC. Its protein is CASSLGLAGVYNEQFF.

The chain is built from TRBV18 and TRBJ1-1; no firm D call. CDR1 and CDR2 from the germline V gene are KGHSH and LQKENI. This CDR3 is built from 13 residues. V lost 0 bases and J lost 1, with 3 bases in between. The CDR3 region has the DNA TGTGCCAGCTCACCACCGTCGAACACTGAAGCTTTCTTT. This encodes CASSPPSNTEAFF.

The chain carries TRBV5-4 and TRBJ2-1, with D perhaps TRBD1 (5 bases). Germline CDR1 is SGHNT and CDR2 is YYREEE (reference sequence). This CDR3 has 13 amino acids. V shed 3 bases and J shed 10 bases, with 14 bases lying between them. The CDR3 sequence is CASSSKGAREQFF. In nucleotides, the CDR3 is TGTGCCAGCAGCTCCAAAGGGGCCAGGGAGCAGTTCTTC.

The chain joins TRBV9 to TRBJ2-7; 7 nucleotides agree with TRBD2. The junction had 4 bases not matched to a gene; V was cut back by 4 bases and J by 3 bases. The germline V gene encodes CDR1 SGDLS and CDR2 YYNGEE. The CDR3 runs 13 residues. The CDR3 spells CASSSVAGYEQYF. For the CDR3, the DNA is TGTGCCAGCAGCTCCGTAGCGGGCTACGAGCAGTACTTC.

This clone came up a few times. V gene TRBV28 combines with J gene TRBJ1-6; the D is unclear. V shed 1 base and J shed 8 bases, with 6 bases lying between them. The length of the CDR3 is 13 residues. Germline CDR1 reads MDHEN; CDR2 reads SYDVKM. CDR3 amino acids: CASSLFQDSPLHF. The CDR3 DNA reads TGTGCCAGCAGTTTATTCCAAGATTCACCCCTCCACTTT.

In this sample, this clone turned up a few times. This chain connects TRBV11-2 to TRBJ2-7; no reliable D call. The CDR3 runs 11 residues. Germline V CDR1 and CDR2: SGHAT, FQNNGV. V lost 1 base, J lost 3 bases, and 1 base lay in between. CDR3 sequence: CASSLVYEQYF. CDR3 in DNA: TGTGCCAGCAGCTTAGTCTACGAGCAGTACTTC.

CDR3 sequence: CASSPETGNTEAFF. CDR3 DNA: TGTGCCAGCTCACCAGAGACGGGGAACACTGAAGCTTTCTTT. The J gene is TRBJ1-1, the V gene TRBV18, with D hard to call. The CDR3 extends over 14 amino acids. The V end lost 2 bases, the J end lost 1 base, and 8 bases lay between the germline ends. CDR1 KGHSH and CDR2 LQKENI come from the germline V gene.

This clone turned up a few times. The chain combines TRBV6-5 with TRBJ1-6; 9 bases match TRBD1. The CDR3 runs 16 residues. The J segment lost 7 bases and the V segment lost 0 bases, leaving 4 bases of the junction unmatched. The germline V gene has CDR1 MNHEY and CDR2 SVGAGI. The CDR3, as DNA: TGTGCCAGCAGTTACTCAGGACAGGGGACGAATTCACCCCTCCACTTT. Its translation is CASSYSGQGTNSPLHF.

This clone occurred once. This chain connects TRBV4-2 to TRBJ2-5; 9 bases agree with TRBD2. The CDR3 extends over 15 amino acids. Germline lookup yields CDR1 LGHNA and CDR2 YNFKEQ. The V gene end was trimmed by 1 base and the J gene end by 6 bases; junction bases not matched to a gene: 6. Here the CDR3 DNA reads TGTGCCAGCAGCCAAGCCGGGACTAGCCCTCAGACCCAGTACTTC. It codes for CASSQAGTSPQTQYF.

The chain links TRBV28 to TRBJ2-1; TRBD2 agrees at 16 bases. Germline CDR1 is MDHEN and CDR2 is SYDVKM. Germline trimming cut 3 bases from V and 5 bases from J; bases unmatched to any gene: 4. The CDR3 covers 17 residues. The chain's CDR3 is CASSFWGLAGGNNEQFF. As DNA, the CDR3 is TGTGCCAGCAGTTTCTGGGGACTAGCGGGAGGGAACAATGAGCAGTTCTTC.

V gene TRBV29-1 combines with J gene TRBJ2-7, with TRBD1 identical over 10 bases. V shed 6 bases and J 3 bases; nucleotides not matched to a gene: 11. Germline V gene data show CDR1 as SQVTM and CDR2 as ANQGSEA. The CDR3 is 15 amino acids. As DNA, the CDR3 is TGCAGCGTAGTAGACAGGGGGCTAGGTGGCTACGAGCAGTACTTC. Translation: CSVVDRGLGGYEQYF.

The V call is TRBV7-8, the J call TRBJ1-1; tentatively, D is TRBD1 (5 bases). The germline V gene encodes CDR1 SGHVS and CDR2 FQNEAQ. There are 15 residues in the CDR3. V was shortened by 2 bases and J by 4 bases, with 14 bases between the two germline ends. The CDR3 spells CASSLRGAGSTEAFF. CDR3 DNA sequence: TGTGCCAGCAGCTTACGTGGAGCAGGGTCCACTGAAGCTTTCTTT.

V gene TRBV14 combines with J gene TRBJ1-2; tentative D call: TRBD1 (6 bases). CDR3 length: 14 residues. With 6 bases removed from V and 5 bases from J, the gap between germline ends came to 16 bases. Germline CDR1 and CDR2: SGHDN and FVKESK. In nucleotides, the CDR3 is TGTGCCAGCAGTCGATCAAGGGGGGCGTATGGCTACACCTTC. Translating it yields CASSRSRGAYGYTF.

This clone was detected only a few times. J is TRBJ1-1 and V is TRBV6-5; TRBD1 agrees at 7 bases. This CDR3 spans 11 amino acids. Trimming removed 5 bases from V and 14 bases from J; junction bases left unmatched: 8. Germline V gene lookup returns CDR1 MNHEY and CDR2 SVGAGI. The CDR3 here is CASSRGQVPFF. The CDR3 DNA follows: TGTGCCAGCAGTCGCGGACAGGTCCCCTTCTTT.

V gene TRBV28 combines with J gene TRBJ1-3; tentatively, D is TRBD1 (6 bases). Trimming left V 7 bases short and J 0 bases short, with 25 bases between. The CDR3 length is 19 residues. From germline, CDR1 is MDHEN and CDR2 SYDVKM. CDR3 protein: CASNNRDTLGALSGNTIYF. The DNA for the CDR3 is TGTGCCAGCAACAACCGGGACACCCTAGGAGCCCTCTCTGGAAACACCATATATTTT.

There are a few counts of this clone. This chain joins TRBV27 and TRBJ1-2, with 10 bases lining up with TRBD1. This CDR3 is 14 amino acids long. Germline values: CDR1 MNHEY, CDR2 SMNVEV (reference sequence). V lost 6 bases and J lost 7; bases outside the gene matches: 8. The CDR3 protein is CASSPGQGLRGYTF. CDR3 bases: TGTGCCAGCAGCCCGGGACAGGGGCTTCGTGGCTACACCTTC.

V is TRBV2 and J is TRBJ2-1; 12 bases map to TRBD2. Germline-derived CDR1 and CDR2 are SNHLY and FYNNEI. The CDR3 has 16 residues. The trim removed 5 bases at V and 0 bases at J, leaving 2 bases unmatched. The chain's CDR3 is CASSLTSGSSYNEQFF. CDR3 nucleotides: TGTGCCAGCAGTTTGACTAGCGGGAGCTCCTACAATGAGCAGTTCTTC.

The V and J genes are TRBV5-1 and TRBJ1-1, with a tentative D call TRBD1 (6 bases). V lost 5 bases to trimming and J lost 5 bases, with 10 bases between them. CDR3 size: 12 residues. Germline CDR1 SGHRS, CDR2 YFSETQ. As DNA, the CDR3 is TGCGCCAGCAGGCAGGGGAAAACTGAAGCTTTCTTT. Its protein is CASRQGKTEAFF.